The source of this T cell receptor beta chain is a study of cytomegalovirus exposure and HLA in healthy donors. Concerning this clone: Its target is unknown.

13 Jbeta primers and 60 Vbeta primers were used for the PCR. Libraries were prepared by immunoSEQ multiplex PCR; TCRdb keeps only in-frame clonotypes and omits some of them. The sample includes around 180,000 clones, over 60% seen only once; the top ten take roughly 1.6%. The study's findings and limits: Earlier analysis yielded a pattern in which most TCR beta V segments were productive about 87% or about 30% of the time. Reported results showed that the classifier diagnosed cytomegalovirus status with high specificity and sensitivity. Some public TCRs appeared in many individuals, while most sequences were rare. Some TCR beta chains (around 180 of them) were listed as cytomegalovirus-associated.

V was trimmed by 0 bases and J by 3 bases, leaving 19 bases between them. CDR1 is SGHRS, CDR2 YFSETQ, per germline. The CDR3 has 17 residues. The sequencing input was PBMCs. The chain is built from TRBV5-1 and TRBJ2-7; D remains unclear. The receptor was derived from a girl aged 5-17 years in good health and CMV-seronegative. In nucleotides, the CDR3 is TGCGCCAGCAGCTTGGAACAGTTTGGCAGCCGGAACTACGAGCAGTACTTC. The encoded protein is CASSLEQFGSRNYEQYF.